The clone carrying this T cell receptor beta chain was counted many times. The TCRbeta library incorporated unique molecular identifiers. TCRdb reanalysed the PCR reads using MiXCR and keeps one entry per CDR3 protein. Counted here are around 240,000 distinct CDR3 sequences, approximately 9.8% occurring once; the ten biggest clones make up less than 6%. V was clipped by 7 bases and J by 8 bases; unmatched bases: 15. Germline V gives CDR1 SQVTM, CDR2 ANQGSEA. CDR3 length: 15 residues. This sample is part of a study of T-cell reconstitution after alpha-beta-depleted transplantation in children. Material: PBMCs from the stem cell graft donor, obtained from the stem cell graft. The TCR sequence derives from a human donor who donated a stem cell graft to a child with SCID. The rearrangement links TRBV29-1 to TRBJ2-2; 8 positions match TRBD1. The CDR3 loop is CSGGRTGTGSGELFF. DNA for the CDR3: TGCAGCGGGGGGAGAACCGGGACAGGTTCGGGGGAGCTGTTTTTT.